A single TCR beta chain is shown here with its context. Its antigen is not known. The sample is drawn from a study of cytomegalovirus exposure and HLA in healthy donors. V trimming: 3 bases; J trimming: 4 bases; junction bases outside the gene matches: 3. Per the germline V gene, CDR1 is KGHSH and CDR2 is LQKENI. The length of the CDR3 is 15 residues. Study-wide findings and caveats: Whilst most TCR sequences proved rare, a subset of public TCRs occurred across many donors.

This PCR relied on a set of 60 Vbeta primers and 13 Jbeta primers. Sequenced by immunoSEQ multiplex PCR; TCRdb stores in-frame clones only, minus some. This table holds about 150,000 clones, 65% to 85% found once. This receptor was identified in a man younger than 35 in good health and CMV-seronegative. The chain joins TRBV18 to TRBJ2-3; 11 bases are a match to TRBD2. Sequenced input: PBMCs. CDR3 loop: CASSPLLAGADTQYF. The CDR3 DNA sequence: TGTGCCAGCTCACCTTTACTAGCGGGGGCAGATACGCAGTATTTT. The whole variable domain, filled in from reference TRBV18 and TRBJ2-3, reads NAGVMQNPRHLVRRRGQEARLRCSPMKGHSHVYWYRQLPEEGLKFMVYLQKENIIDESGMPKERFSAEFPKEGPSILRIQQVVRGDSAAYFCASSPLLAGADTQYFGPGTRLTVL.